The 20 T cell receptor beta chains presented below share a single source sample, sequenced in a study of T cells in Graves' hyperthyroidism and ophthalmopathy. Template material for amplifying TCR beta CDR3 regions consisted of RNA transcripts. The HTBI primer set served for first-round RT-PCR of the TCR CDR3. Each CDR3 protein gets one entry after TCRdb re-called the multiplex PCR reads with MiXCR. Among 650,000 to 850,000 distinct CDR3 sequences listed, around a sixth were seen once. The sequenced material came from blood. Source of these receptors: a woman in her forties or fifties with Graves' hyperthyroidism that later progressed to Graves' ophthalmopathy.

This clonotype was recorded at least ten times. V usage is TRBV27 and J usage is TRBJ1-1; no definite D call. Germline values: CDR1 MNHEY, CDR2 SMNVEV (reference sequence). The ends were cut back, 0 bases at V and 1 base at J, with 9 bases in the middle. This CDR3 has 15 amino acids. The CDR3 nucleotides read TGTGCCAGCAGTTTATCGACCCTGGGGAACACTGAAGCTTTCTTT. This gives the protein CASSLSTLGNTEAFF.

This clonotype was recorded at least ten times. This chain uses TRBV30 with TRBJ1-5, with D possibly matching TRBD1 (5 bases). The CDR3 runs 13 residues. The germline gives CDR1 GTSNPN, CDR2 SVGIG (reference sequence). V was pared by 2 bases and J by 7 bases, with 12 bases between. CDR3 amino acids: CAWSRQSRQPQHF. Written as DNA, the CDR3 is TGTGCCTGGAGTCGACAGTCGAGGCAGCCCCAGCATTTT.

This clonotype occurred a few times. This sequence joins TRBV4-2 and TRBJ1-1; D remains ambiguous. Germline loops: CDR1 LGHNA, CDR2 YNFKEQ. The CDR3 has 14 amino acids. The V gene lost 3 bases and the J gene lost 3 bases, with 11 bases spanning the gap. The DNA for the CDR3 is TGTGCCAGCAGCCAGGAGGGTTTGGACACTGAAGCTTTCTTT. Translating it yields CASSQEGLDTEAFF.

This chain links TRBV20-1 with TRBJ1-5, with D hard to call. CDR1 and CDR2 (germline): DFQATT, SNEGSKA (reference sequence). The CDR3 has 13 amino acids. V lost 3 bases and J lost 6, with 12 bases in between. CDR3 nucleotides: TGCAGTGCTAGGTCCCACGGCGGTCAGCCCCAGCATTTT. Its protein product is CSARSHGGQPQHF.

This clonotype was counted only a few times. The CDR3 coding sequence is TGTGCCAGCATTGGCTCCGGGATTCGAAATTCACCCCTCCACTTT. This translates into CASIGSGIRNSPLHF. The V gene is TRBV6-1, the J gene TRBJ1-6, with D unresolved. Trimming pared 7 bases from V and 7 bases from J, leaving 17 bases between. CDR3 size: 15 residues. CDR1 is MNHNS, CDR2 SASEGT, per germline.

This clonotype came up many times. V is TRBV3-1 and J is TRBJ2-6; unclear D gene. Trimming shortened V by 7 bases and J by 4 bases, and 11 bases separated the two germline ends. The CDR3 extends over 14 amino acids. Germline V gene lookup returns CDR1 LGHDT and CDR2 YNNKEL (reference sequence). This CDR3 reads CASKIRAGANVLTF. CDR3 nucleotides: TGTGCCAGCAAGATCCGGGCAGGGGCCAACGTCCTGACTTTC.

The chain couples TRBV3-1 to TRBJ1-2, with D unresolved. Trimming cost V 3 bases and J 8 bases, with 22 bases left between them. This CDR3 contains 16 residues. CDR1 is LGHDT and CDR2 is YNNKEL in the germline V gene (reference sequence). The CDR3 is CASSHGFQSWESGYTF. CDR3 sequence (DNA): TGTGCCAGCAGCCATGGGTTCCAGTCGTGGGAGAGCGGCTACACCTTC. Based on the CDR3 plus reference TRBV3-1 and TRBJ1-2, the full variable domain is DTAVSQTPKYLVTQMGNDKSIKCEQNLGHDTMYWYKQDSKKFLKIMFSYNNKELIINETVPNRFSPKSPDKAHLNLHINSLELGDSAVYFCASSHGFQSWESGYTFGSGTRLTVV.

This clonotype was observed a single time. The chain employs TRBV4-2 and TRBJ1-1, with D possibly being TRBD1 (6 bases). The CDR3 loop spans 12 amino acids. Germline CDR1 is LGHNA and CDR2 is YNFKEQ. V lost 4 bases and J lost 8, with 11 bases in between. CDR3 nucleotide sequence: TGTGCCAGCAGCCGTAGGACAGCCGAAGCTTTCTTT. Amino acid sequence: CASSRRTAEAFF.

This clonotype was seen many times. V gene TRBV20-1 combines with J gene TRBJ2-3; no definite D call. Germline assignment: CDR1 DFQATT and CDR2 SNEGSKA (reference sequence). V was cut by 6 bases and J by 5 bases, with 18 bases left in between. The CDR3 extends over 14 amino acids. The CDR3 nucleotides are TGCAGTGCATCAGACCCACCCCTGAGAGATACGCAGTATTTT. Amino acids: CSASDPPLRDTQYF.

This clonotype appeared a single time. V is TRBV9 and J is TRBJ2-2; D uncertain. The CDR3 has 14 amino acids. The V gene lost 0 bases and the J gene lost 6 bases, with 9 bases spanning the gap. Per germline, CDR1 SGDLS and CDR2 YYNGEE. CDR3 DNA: TGTGCCAGCAGCGTAGCTCCCCAGGCCGGGGAGCTGTTTTTT. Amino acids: CASSVAPQAGELFF.

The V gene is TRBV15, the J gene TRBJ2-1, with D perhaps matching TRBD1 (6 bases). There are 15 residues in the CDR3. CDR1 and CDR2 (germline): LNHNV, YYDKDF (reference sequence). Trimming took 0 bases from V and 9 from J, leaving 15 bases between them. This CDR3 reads CATSRDFTQGREQFF. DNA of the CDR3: TGTGCCACCAGCAGAGACTTTACACAGGGTCGTGAGCAGTTCTTC.

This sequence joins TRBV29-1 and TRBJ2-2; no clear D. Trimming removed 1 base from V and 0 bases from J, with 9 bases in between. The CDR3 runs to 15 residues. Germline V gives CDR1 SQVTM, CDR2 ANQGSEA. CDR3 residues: CSVEGADTNTGELFF. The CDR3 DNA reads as TGCAGCGTTGAAGGGGCAGATACGAACACCGGGGAGCTGTTTTTT.

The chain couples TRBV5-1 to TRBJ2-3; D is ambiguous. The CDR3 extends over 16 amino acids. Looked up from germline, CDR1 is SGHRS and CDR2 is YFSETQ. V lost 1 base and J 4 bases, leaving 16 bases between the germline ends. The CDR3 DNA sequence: TGCGCCAGCAGCTTGAGTGGTAGCATCATGCCAGATACGCAGTATTTT. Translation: CASSLSGSIMPDTQYF.

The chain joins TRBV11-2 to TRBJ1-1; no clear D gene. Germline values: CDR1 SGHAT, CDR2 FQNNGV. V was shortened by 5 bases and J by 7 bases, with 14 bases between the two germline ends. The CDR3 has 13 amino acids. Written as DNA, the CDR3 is TGTGCCAGCAGCCCCCGAGCAGTGGGTGAAGCTTTCTTT. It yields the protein CASSPRAVGEAFF.

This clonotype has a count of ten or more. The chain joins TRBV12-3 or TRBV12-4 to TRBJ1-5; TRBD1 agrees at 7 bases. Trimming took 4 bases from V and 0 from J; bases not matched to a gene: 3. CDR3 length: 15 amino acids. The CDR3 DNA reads TGTGCCAGCAGTTGGGACAGATCTAGCAATCAGCCCCAGCATTTT. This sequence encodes CASSWDRSSNQPQHF.

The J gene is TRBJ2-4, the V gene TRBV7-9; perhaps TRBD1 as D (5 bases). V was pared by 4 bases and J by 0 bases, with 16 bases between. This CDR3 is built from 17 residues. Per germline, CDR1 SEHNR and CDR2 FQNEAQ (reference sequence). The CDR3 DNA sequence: TGTGCCAGCAGCTCTGACCGGTCAGGGCTAGCCAAAAACATTCAGTACTTC. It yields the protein CASSSDRSGLAKNIQYF.

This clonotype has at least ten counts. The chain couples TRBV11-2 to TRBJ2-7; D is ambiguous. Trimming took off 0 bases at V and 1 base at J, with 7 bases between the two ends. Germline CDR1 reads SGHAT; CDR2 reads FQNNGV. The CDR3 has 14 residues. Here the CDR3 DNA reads TGTGCCAGCAGCTTAGAGTCGGGTTCCTACGAGCAGTACTTC. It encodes CASSLESGSYEQYF.

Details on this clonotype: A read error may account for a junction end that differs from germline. CDR3 in amino acids: CASSQRSSGESYGQYF. Written as DNA, the CDR3 is TGCGCCAGCAGCCAAAGGTCTAGCGGTGAATCCTACGGGCAGTACTTC. The chain joins TRBV4-1 to TRBJ2-7, with 7 bases fitting TRBD2. This CDR3 comprises 16 residues. CDR1 MGHRA and CDR2 YSYEKL come from the germline V gene.

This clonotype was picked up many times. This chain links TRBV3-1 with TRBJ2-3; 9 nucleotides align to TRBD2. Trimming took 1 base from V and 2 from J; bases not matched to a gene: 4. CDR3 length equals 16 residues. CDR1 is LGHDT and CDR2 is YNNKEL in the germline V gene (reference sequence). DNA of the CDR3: TGTGCCAGCAGCCAAGGACTAGCGGCTGTCACAGATACGCAGTATTTT. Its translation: CASSQGLAAVTDTQYF.

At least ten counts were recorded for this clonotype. CDR3 region: CASSLVPGQGGEQFF. Here the CDR3 DNA reads TGTGCCAGCAGCTTAGTCCCGGGACAGGGAGGAGAGCAGTTCTTC. V is TRBV11-1 and J is TRBJ2-1; 9 nucleotides line up with TRBD1. Germline CDR1 is SGHAT and CDR2 is FQDESV (reference sequence). The CDR3 contains 15 residues. V was pared by 1 base and J by 10 bases, with 8 bases of the junction left unmatched.